These T cell receptor beta chains were read from a single sample in a study of shared clonotypes between healthy human individuals. Method: immunoSEQ multiplex PCR; TCRdb's copy keeps in-frame clones and lacks some. This sample carries about 1.1 million clones, around 77% of them seen once, and the ten largest clones take about 0.89%. The material sequenced was memory CD4+ T cells from PBMCs. The receptors derive from a man aged 18 to 30 in good health. Some clones in this sample may be carry-over from other donors' samples. CDR3s include the opening cysteine and the closing phenylalanine or tryptophan. D genes are given only for firm matches. The size entry is marked missing in some rows and otherwise reads once, few, many or a size class.

abundance: .; d_gene: TRBD2; v_gene: TRBV6-5; j_gene: TRBJ2-4; CDR3nt: TGTGCCAGCAGACCCGGACTAGCTGAGAACATTCAGTACTTC; CDR3aa: CASRPGLAENIQYF
abundance: few; d_gene: .; v_gene: TRBV27; j_gene: TRBJ2-3; CDR3nt: TGTGCCAGCAGTTTAACGACTAGGCGTACAGATACGCAGTATTTT; CDR3aa: CASSLTTRRTDTQYF
abundance: .; d_gene: .; v_gene: TRBV7-2; j_gene: TRBJ2-5; CDR3nt: TGTGCCAGCAGCTTAGTATCGGGCGGTCAAGAGACCCAGTACTTC; CDR3aa: CASSLVSGGQETQYF
abundance: .; d_gene: .; v_gene: TRBV5-5; j_gene: TRBJ1-2; CDR3nt: TGTGCCAGCAGCCTCACAGCCCTACTCAGGCATGGCTACACCTTC; CDR3aa: CASSLTALLRHGYTF
abundance: .; d_gene: .; v_gene: TRBV6-5; j_gene: TRBJ1-2; CDR3nt: TGTGCCAGCCGGTTGCGAGGCTTCCCGGGCTATGGCTACACCTTC; CDR3aa: CASRLRGFPGYGYTF
abundance: .; d_gene: TRBD1; v_gene: TRBV28; j_gene: TRBJ1-4; CDR3nt: TGTGCCAGCAGAGAGGGACAGGGCTATTGGGGTGAAAAACTGTTTTTT; CDR3aa: CASREGQGYWGEKLFF
abundance: many; d_gene: .; v_gene: TRBV15; j_gene: TRBJ1-1; CDR3nt: TGTGCCACCAGCAGCCCCTTAGGAGGGCAGAAAGCTTTCTTT; CDR3aa: CATSSPLGGQKAFF
abundance: .; d_gene: TRBD1; v_gene: TRBV5-1; j_gene: TRBJ1-1; CDR3nt: TGCGCCAGCAGCCCACAGGGGTACACTGAAGCTTTCTTT; CDR3aa: CASSPQGYTEAFF
abundance: once; d_gene: TRBD2; v_gene: TRBV7-9; j_gene: TRBJ2-3; CDR3nt: TGTGCCAGCTCCCGACTAGCGGGGCGTAGCACAGATACGCAGTATTTT; CDR3aa: CASSRLAGRSTDTQYF
abundance: .; d_gene: .; v_gene: TRBV27; j_gene: TRBJ2-7; CDR3nt: TGTGCCAGTTGGACTCCCGGAGGGGCAACCTACGAGCAGTACTTC; CDR3aa: CASWTPGGATYEQYF
abundance: .; d_gene: .; v_gene: TRBV5-6; j_gene: TRBJ2-3; CDR3nt: TGTGCCAGCAGCTTACGGCGAGGGAAGGGTGCAGATACGCAGTATTTT; CDR3aa: CASSLRRGKGADTQYF
abundance: .; d_gene: TRBD2; v_gene: TRBV7-9; j_gene: TRBJ2-1; CDR3nt: TGTGCCAGCAGCCCTCCCTGGCGGGAGGATTACAATGAGCAGTTCTTC; CDR3aa: CASSPPWREDYNEQFF
abundance: .; d_gene: TRBD2; v_gene: TRBV7-3; j_gene: TRBJ2-1; CDR3nt: TGTGCCAGCAGCTTAAATCCGGCGGGAGCTACCAATGAGCAGTTCTTC; CDR3aa: CASSLNPAGATNEQFF
abundance: few; d_gene: TRBD1; v_gene: TRBV15; j_gene: TRBJ1-2; CDR3nt: TGTGCCACCAGCAGAGAAACAGGGGCGATCTATGGCTACACCTTC; CDR3aa: CATSRETGAIYGYTF
abundance: .; d_gene: TRBD2; v_gene: TRBV5-1; j_gene: TRBJ2-2; CDR3nt: TGCGCCAGCAGCTTGGGTTTATTGCGGGAGTACACCGGGGAGCTGTTTTTT; CDR3aa: CASSLGLLREYTGELFF
abundance: .; d_gene: .; v_gene: TRBV6-4; j_gene: TRBJ2-3; CDR3nt: TGTGCCAGTCTCCCAGATACGCAGTATTTT; CDR3aa: CASLPDTQYF
abundance: once; d_gene: .; v_gene: TRBV11-2; j_gene: TRBJ2-5; CDR3nt: TGTGCCAGCAGCTTAGTTGTTACCCAAGAGACCCAGTACTTC; CDR3aa: CASSLVVTQETQYF
abundance: .; d_gene: .; v_gene: TRBV28; j_gene: TRBJ1-3; CDR3nt: TGTGCCAGCATTTCCGGGGGAGGGGGAAACACCATATATTTT; CDR3aa: CASISGGGGNTIYF
abundance: .; d_gene: .; v_gene: TRBV30; j_gene: TRBJ1-3; CDR3nt: TGTGCCTGGAGTCGCGGGGGGAGCTCTGGAAACACCATATATTTT; CDR3aa: CAWSRGGSSGNTIYF
abundance: .; d_gene: TRBD1; v_gene: TRBV7-3; j_gene: TRBJ2-7; CDR3nt: TGTGCCAGCAGCTTAGACGGGACAGGGGCCTACGAGCAGTACTTC; CDR3aa: CASSLDGTGAYEQYF
abundance: .; d_gene: .; v_gene: TRBV7-9; j_gene: TRBJ1-1; CDR3nt: TGTGCCAGCACCCCAAGGACATCGAACACTGAAGCTTTCTTT; CDR3aa: CASTPRTSNTEAFF
abundance: .; d_gene: TRBD1; v_gene: TRBV28; j_gene: TRBJ2-5; CDR3nt: TGTGCCAGCAGTTCGGACAGGGGGTTCAGGGAGTCCCAAGAGACCCAGTACTTC; CDR3aa: CASSSDRGFRESQETQYF